A single sample is the source of the 24 T cell receptor beta chains below, sequenced in a study of metastatic and nonmetastatic thyroid tumors. There were no patients who had received any treatment before thyroid surgery. Using MiXCR, TCRdb re-called clones from the PCR reads. The repertoire consists of 30,000 to 35,000 clones, with less than 30% occurring once and the leading ten covering around 7.6%. The sequenced material came from blood. The origin of the receptors is a female donor with papillary thyroid cancer or a benign thyroid nodule (not recorded which). Some clones in this sample may be carry-over from other donors' samples.

This clone showed up just a few times. The rearrangement links TRBV6-2 or TRBV6-3 to TRBJ2-7; 11 nucleotides agree with TRBD1. Per the germline V gene, CDR1 is MNHEY and CDR2 is SVGEGT. This CDR3 spans 15 amino acids. Trimming took 5 bases from V and 2 from J; bases not matched to a gene: 5. In DNA, the CDR3 is TGTGCCAGCAGTCCCTCGGGACAGGGGGCCTACGAGCAGTACTTC. Translating gives CASSPSGQGAYEQYF.

This clone was observed a single time. This rearrangement joins TRBV11-2 to TRBJ2-7; 10 bases match TRBD2. CDR3 length equals 18 residues. CDR1 and CDR2 from the germline V gene are SGHAT and FQNNGV. J lost 0 bases, V lost 4 bases, and 12 bases had no gene match. The CDR3 sequence is CASSSLGSGGLSSYEQYF. The DNA of the CDR3 is TGTGCCAGCAGCTCCCTGGGTAGCGGGGGGCTAAGCTCCTACGAGCAGTACTTC. The full variable domain, rest sourced from reference TRBV11-2 and TRBJ2-7, is EAGVAQSPRYKIIEKRQSVAFWCNPISGHATLYWYQQILGQGPKLLIQFQNNGVVDDSQLPKDRFSAERLKGVDSTLKIQPAKLEDSAVYLCASSSLGSGGLSSYEQYFGPGTRLTVT.

The gene calls are TRBV20-1 and TRBJ1-2, with 7 bases matching TRBD1. Germline CDR1 and CDR2: DFQATT and SNEGSKA (reference sequence). The trim removed 3 bases at V and 3 bases at J, leaving 4 bases unmatched. The CDR3 has 13 residues. CDR3 DNA sequence: TGCAGTGCTAGGGGGACAGAATACTATGGCTACACCTTC. Protein product: CSARGTEYYGYTF.

This clone came up many times. This rearrangement joins TRBV19 to TRBJ1-1; D unclear. This CDR3 spans 14 amino acids. Trimming took off 2 bases at V and 2 bases at J, with 9 bases between the two ends. Germline CDR1 is LNHDA and CDR2 is SQIVND (reference sequence). As DNA, the CDR3 is TGTGCCAGTAGTATAATAAGGGAAAACACTGAAGCTTTCTTT. Amino acids: CASSIIRENTEAFF.

This clone was picked up many times. The chain recombines TRBV9 with TRBJ1-2, with unresolved D. The V gene lost 2 bases and the J gene lost 4 bases, with 15 bases spanning the gap. Germline CDR1 is SGDLS and CDR2 is YYNGEE. CDR3 size: 15 residues. The CDR3 coding sequence is TGTGCCAGCAGCGTCCCGACTTGGGGTCCCTATGGCTACACCTTC. It yields the protein CASSVPTWGPYGYTF.

This sequence joins TRBV7-2 and TRBJ1-2, with a tentative D call TRBD1 (5 bases). CDR1 is SGHTA and CDR2 is FQGNSA in the germline V gene. V was shortened by 2 bases and J by 8 bases, with 12 bases between the two germline ends. The CDR3 is 13 residues long. This CDR3 reads CASSLSRAQGYTF. In DNA form, the CDR3 reads TGTGCCAGCAGCTTAAGCAGGGCGCAGGGCTACACCTTC.

Of note for this clone: Germline is not matched at one junction end, which may reflect a read error. This rearrangement joins TRBV5-1 to TRBJ2-3; 8 bases match TRBD2. Germline V gene sequence: CDR1 SGHRS, CDR2 YFSETQ. There are 16 residues in the CDR3. Here the CDR3 reads CASSSGIAGPTDTQYF. As DNA, the CDR3 is TGTGCCAGCAGCTCTGGAATAGCGGGACCCACAGATACGCAGTATTTT.

The gene calls are TRBV20-1 and TRBJ2-7, with D perhaps TRBD1 or TRBD2 (5 bases each). V shed 4 bases and J shed 3 bases, with 16 bases lying between them. The germline V gene encodes CDR1 DFQATT and CDR2 SNEGSKA (reference sequence). The CDR3 loop spans 14 amino acids. As DNA, the CDR3 is TGCAGTGCTATTAATAGGGACGGATACTACGAGCAGTACTTC. Translation gives CSAINRDGYYEQYF.

This clone was detected ten times or more. A much more abundant neighbour one base away suggests this may be a read error. This is likely a read error, given that the CDR3 carries no conserved phenylalanine or tryptophan at its end. Other DNA sequences within the sample encode an identical CDR3. The rearrangement uses TRBV20-1 and TRBJ2-2; 8 bases map to TRBD1. Germline CDR1 reads DFQATT; CDR2 reads SNEGSKA (reference sequence). V gave up 6 bases and J gave up 1 base; unmatched junction bases: 7. The CDR3 has 15 residues. DNA for the CDR3: TGCAGTGCCACAGGGACAGGCGGGAACACCGGGGAGCTGTTTATT. It yields the protein CSATGTGGNTGELFI.

The chain joins TRBV20-1 to TRBJ1-1; D possibly corresponds to TRBD1 (5 bases). Trimming took off 5 bases at V and 12 bases at J, with 19 bases between the two ends. This CDR3 has 12 residues. Germline V gene lookup returns CDR1 DFQATT and CDR2 SNEGSKA (reference sequence). In DNA form, the CDR3 reads TGCAGTGCTCCTCAAGGGACGGGCGAAACTTTCTTT. This codes for CSAPQGTGETFF.

This clone is medium-sized in the sample. The chain couples TRBV12-3 or TRBV12-4 to TRBJ2-1, with TRBD2 matching 8 bases. The CDR3 runs 15 residues. With V trimmed by 4 bases and J by 9 bases, 11 bases remained unmatched. CDR3 protein: CASSSRTGLAVEQFF. CDR3 sequence (DNA): TGTGCCAGCAGTTCTAGGACCGGACTAGCAGTTGAGCAGTTCTTC.

The chain links TRBV7-6 to TRBJ1-2; no definite D call. Trimming took off 5 bases at V and 1 base at J, with 14 bases between the two ends. The germline V gene encodes CDR1 SGHVS and CDR2 FNYEAQ. The CDR3 is 15 amino acids. The CDR3 DNA is TGTGCCAGCAGCCAGCACCCAGGTTATAACTATGGCTACACCTTC. Translation gives CASSQHPGYNYGYTF.

The table lists this clone with many counts. The sample carries other DNA sequences with the same CDR3. The chain combines TRBV7-6 with TRBJ2-5; TRBD1 or TRBD2 may be the D gene (6 bases each). The V end lost 5 bases, the J end lost 5 bases, and 12 bases lay between the germline ends. The V gene's germline CDR1 is SGHVS and CDR2 FNYEAQ. The CDR3 consists of 13 residues. CDR3 coding DNA: TGTGCCAGCAGCCTTGGGGGGCGGGAGACCCAGTACTTC. Its protein is CASSLGGRETQYF.

Details on this clone: A read error may be the cause here, since a much bigger clone is one base away. The sample carries other DNA sequences with the same CDR3. The V call is TRBV7-6, the J call TRBJ2-5; 11 bases fit TRBD2. CDR1 and CDR2 (germline): SGHVS, FNYEAQ. Trimming cost V 5 bases and J 5 bases; bases outside gene matches: 7. The CDR3 runs to 15 residues. The CDR3 DNA follows: TGTGCCAGCAGCGAACTAGCGGGGGTCCGTGAGACCCAGTACTTC. Protein sequence: CASSELAGVRETQYF.

This sequence joins TRBV27 and TRBJ1-2, with 7 bases fitting TRBD1. The CDR3 is made up of 14 amino acids. The V gene's germline CDR1 is MNHEY and CDR2 SMNVEV (reference sequence). V gave up 5 bases and J gave up 4 bases; unmatched junction bases: 7. The CDR3 DNA sequence: TGTGCCAGCAGTAGACAGGGCAGAAGCTATGGCTACACCTTC. It translates to CASSRQGRSYGYTF.

This clone was picked up many times. The same CDR3 can be traced to other DNA sequences in this sample. The CDR3 nucleotides read TGCAGTGCAAAATGGCCCTCTCTGAGCGGGAGTAGGGGTGAGCAGTTCTTC. Its protein is CSAKWPSLSGSRGEQFF. V and J are TRBV20-1 and TRBJ2-1, with TRBD2 matching over 8 bases. Germline lookup yields CDR1 DFQATT and CDR2 SNEGSKA (reference sequence). The V and J ends lost 6 bases and 9 bases, in that order; junction bases with no gene match: 22. The CDR3 totals 17 residues.

By its share, this clone is medium-sized. This chain links TRBV2 with TRBJ2-7; D uncertain. Germline loops: CDR1 SNHLY, CDR2 FYNNEI. The V end was cut by 5 bases, the J end by 6 bases, with 8 bases between. This CDR3 comprises 11 residues. The CDR3 coding sequence is TGTGCCAGCAGTCGGCAGATCGAGCAGTACTTC. This translates into CASSRQIEQYF.

This clone has ten or more counts. The V call is TRBV5-1, the J call TRBJ1-1; 8 nucleotides align to TRBD1. Germline lookup yields CDR1 SGHRS and CDR2 YFSETQ. The V and J ends lost 0 bases and 1 base, in that order; junction bases with no gene match: 5. The CDR3 spans 16 residues. The DNA of the CDR3 is TGCGCCAGCAGCTTGGTGACAGGGGCCGGGAACACTGAAGCTTTCTTT. This gives the protein CASSLVTGAGNTEAFF.

The chain recombines TRBV6-1 with TRBJ2-1; 10 bases map to TRBD1. V gave up 4 bases and J gave up 4 bases; unmatched junction bases: 13. Germline loops: CDR1 MNHNS, CDR2 SASEGT. CDR3 size: 18 residues. Here the CDR3 reads CASSGQGAGLGRYNEQFF. The CDR3 DNA reads TGTGCCAGCAGTGGACAGGGGGCGGGACTAGGCCGGTACAATGAGCAGTTCTTC.

This chain connects TRBV5-1 to TRBJ2-7, with 9 bases aligning to TRBD1. The CDR3 spans 16 residues. J lost 7 bases, V lost 6 bases, and 17 bases had no gene match. CDR1 and CDR2 (germline): SGHRS, YFSETQ. CDR3 sequence reads: CASITQTGGEVKEQYF. The CDR3 nucleotides read TGCGCCAGCATCACTCAAACAGGGGGCGAGGTGAAAGAGCAGTACTTC.

The chain couples TRBV9 to TRBJ2-7; tentative D call: TRBD2 (6 bases). The germline CDR1 and CDR2 sequences are SGDLS and YYNGEE. This CDR3 is built from 15 residues. Trimming removed 0 bases from V and 0 bases from J, with 10 bases in between. In DNA, the CDR3 is TGTGCCAGCAGCGTAGTAGCGGATAGCTCCTACGAGCAGTACTTC. Translated: CASSVVADSSYEQYF.

With respect to this clone: The conserved closing phenylalanine or tryptophan is absent in this CDR3, likely reflecting a read error. The CDR3 coding sequence is TGTGCCAGCAGTTTCCTAGGGCAGGATAATTCACCCCTCCACTCT. Residues: CASSFLGQDNSPLHS. The V and J genes are TRBV28 and TRBJ1-6; D unclear. The CDR3 runs to 15 residues. Trimming removed 3 bases from V and 5 bases from J, with 11 bases in between. Germline V gives CDR1 MDHEN, CDR2 SYDVKM.

The chain recombines TRBV5-1 with TRBJ2-2; TRBD2 agrees at 11 bases. Losses at the gene ends were 4 bases for V and 5 bases for J; bases not matched to a gene: 1. Germline V gene lookup returns CDR1 SGHRS and CDR2 YFSETQ. The CDR3 consists of 14 residues. The CDR3 region has the DNA TGCGCCAGCAGCCGACTAGCGGGAACCGGGGAGCTGTTTTTT. This encodes CASSRLAGTGELFF.

This clone appeared many times. The chain joins TRBV5-1 to TRBJ1-2; D ambiguous. Trimming removed 4 bases from V and 8 bases from J, with 12 bases in between. The CDR3 totals 12 residues. The germline V gene has CDR1 SGHRS and CDR2 YFSETQ. The CDR3 loop reads CASSSGMEGYTF. Written as DNA, the CDR3 is TGCGCCAGCAGCAGCGGGATGGAAGGCTACACCTTC. Together with reference TRBV5-1 and TRBJ1-2, the CDR3 gives the full variable domain: KAGVTQTPRYLIKTRGQQVTLSCSPISGHRSVSWYQQTPGQGLQFLFEYFSETQRNKGNFPGRFSGRQFSNSRSEMNVSTLELGDSALYLCASSSGMEGYTFGSGTRLTVV.